A single sample gave rise to the 7 T cell receptor beta chains below, sequenced in a study of identical twins. TCRdb re-called the 5' RACE reads through MiXCR, storing one row per CDR3 protein. The table includes approximately 300,000 distinct CDR3 sequences, less than 9.5% detected once. These records were also assigned to another study, of yellow fever vaccine responses in identical twins.

The sequencing input was CD8+ T cells sorted from blood. The receptors here all came from a woman under 30 in good health.

This clonotype was counted ten times or more. The rearrangement links TRBV3-1 to TRBJ2-7; D unclear. Germline CDR1 reads LGHDT; CDR2 reads YNNKEL (reference sequence). The V end lost 6 bases, the J end lost 5 bases, and 20 bases lay between the germline ends. The CDR3 consists of 15 residues. CDR3 nucleotides: TGTGCCAGCAGGCAAAAGGTGGAATATATCGACGAGCAGTACTTC. Amino acids: CASRQKVEYIDEQYF.

This clonotype was detected ten times or more. This chain links TRBV7-3 with TRBJ2-3; tentative D call: TRBD1 (5 bases). The germline V gene encodes CDR1 SGHTA and CDR2 FQGTGA. The CDR3 consists of 15 residues. V lost 1 base and J 2 bases, leaving 10 bases between the germline ends. CDR3 bases: TGTGCCAGCAGCTTAATAACAGGTCCCACAGATACGCAGTATTTT. The encoded protein is CASSLITGPTDTQYF.

This clonotype was observed at least ten times. The chain carries TRBV20-1 and TRBJ2-5; D possibly uses TRBD1 or TRBD2 (5 bases each). The length of the CDR3 is 16 residues. V lost 1 base, J lost 5 bases, and 20 bases lay in between. The germline CDR1 and CDR2 sequences are DFQATT and SNEGSKA (reference sequence). CDR3 coding DNA: TGCAGTGCTAGAGGGTGGGGACGACTCGGAAGGGAGACCCAGTACTTC. Residues: CSARGWGRLGRETQYF.

This clonotype was detected ten times or more. The chain links TRBV11-2 to TRBJ2-3, with 9 nucleotides matching TRBD2. CDR1 and CDR2 from the germline V gene are SGHAT and FQNNGV. Trimming removed 2 bases from V and 7 bases from J; junction bases left unmatched: 13. This CDR3 spans 17 amino acids. CDR3 residues: CASSLLPLAGSPNTQYF. CDR3 DNA sequence: TGTGCCAGCAGCTTACTCCCTCTAGCGGGGTCTCCAAATACGCAGTATTTT.

This clonotype was seen at least ten times. This sequence joins TRBV7-9 and TRBJ2-7; D is perhaps TRBD2 (6 bases). CDR3 length: 13 amino acids. CDR1 SEHNR and CDR2 FQNEAQ come from the germline V gene (reference sequence). The V gene lost 5 bases and the J gene lost 2 bases, with 10 bases spanning the gap. In nucleotides, the CDR3 is TGTGCCAGCAGCCCACCGGGGGCCTACGAGCAGTACTTC. Translating it yields CASSPPGAYEQYF.

This clonotype was observed many times. The chain has TRBV7-9 and TRBJ2-7; TRBD1 is a possible D gene (6 bases). This CDR3 region has 13 residues. Trimming removed 3 bases at V and 4 bases at J, with 10 bases between. CDR1 is SEHNR, CDR2 FQNEAQ, per germline (reference sequence). The CDR3 DNA is TGTGCCAGCAGCTTTACGGACAGATACGAGCAGTACTTC. It translates to CASSFTDRYEQYF.

In its sample, this clonotype was seen a few times. The V gene is TRBV6-1, the J gene TRBJ2-5, with D perhaps matching TRBD1 (6 bases). V gave up 6 bases and J gave up 1 base, with 15 bases separating them. From germline, CDR1 is MNHNS and CDR2 SASEGT. There are 15 residues in the CDR3. This chain's CDR3 is CASRPGQLLQETQYF. Written as DNA, the CDR3 is TGTGCCAGCAGACCCGGACAGCTACTCCAAGAGACCCAGTACTTC.